The 22 T cell receptor beta chains in this list originate from one sample, sequenced in a study of cytotoxic CD8 clonotypes in ibrutinib-treated CLL. Produced via immunoSEQ multiplex PCR; TCRdb's table is partial and in-frame only. This table has fewer than 400,000 clones, roughly two thirds appearing once. The material was PBMCs, obtained after 36 months of ibrutinib treatment. The receptor set was obtained from a human donor with chronic lymphocytic leukemia.

This clone was recorded once. This chain links TRBV5-1 with TRBJ2-3; 9 bases map to TRBD1. V trimming: 2 bases; J trimming: 4 bases; junction bases outside the gene matches: 11. The CDR3 length is 17 residues. Germline CDR1 SGHRS, CDR2 YFSETQ. DNA of the CDR3: TGCGCCAGCAGCTTACGCCCGGGACAGGGTAGAGCAGATACGCAGTATTTT. It yields the protein CASSLRPGQGRADTQYF.

Only a few counts were recorded for this clone. The chain links TRBV4-1 to TRBJ2-7, with 9 bases lining up with TRBD2. V lost 1 base, J lost 2 bases, and 6 bases stayed unmatched. The CDR3 sequence is 16 residues long. The V gene's germline CDR1 is MGHRA and CDR2 YSYEKL. The CDR3 nucleotides are TGCGCCAGCAGCCAAGCGCTAGCGGGGCAACCCTACGAGCAGTACTTC. As protein: CASSQALAGQPYEQYF.

The rearrangement uses TRBV29-1 and TRBJ1-1, with D unresolved. V was clipped by 3 bases and J by 6 bases, with 14 bases between them. CDR1 and CDR2 (germline): SQVTM, ANQGSEA. The CDR3 totals 13 residues. CDR3 nucleotide sequence: TGCAGCGTTGAGATAGGCCACAATCCTGAAGCTTTCTTT. Protein: CSVEIGHNPEAFF.

This clone was detected once. V is TRBV28 and J is TRBJ2-6; D is uncertain. Trimming pared 3 bases from V and 0 bases from J, leaving 3 bases between. This CDR3 has 14 residues. CDR1 is MDHEN and CDR2 is SYDVKM in the germline V gene. This chain's CDR3 is CASSLFSGANVLTF. CDR3 DNA sequence: TGTGCCAGCAGTTTGTTCTCTGGGGCCAACGTCCTGACTTTC. Full variable domain (rest looked up from reference TRBV28 and TRBJ2-6): DVKVTQSSRYLVKRTGEKVFLECVQDMDHENMFWYRQDPGLGLRLIYFSYDVKMKEKGDIPEGYSVSREKKERFSLILESASTNQTSMYLCASSLFSGANVLTFGAGSRLTVL.

This clone was observed a handful of times. The rearrangement uses TRBV4-2 and TRBJ1-4; D ambiguous. Trimming took off 1 base at V and 8 bases at J, with 5 bases between the two ends. Germline CDR1 LGHNA, CDR2 YNFKEQ. The CDR3 spans 12 residues. As DNA, the CDR3 is TGTGCCAGCAGCCAAGGCCAAGAAAAACTGTTTTTT. It encodes CASSQGQEKLFF.

The CDR3 sequence: CASSDRTYEQYF. The DNA for the CDR3 is TGTGCCAGCAGTGACCGTACCTACGAGCAGTACTTC. The rearrangement links TRBV2 to TRBJ2-7; D not resolved. Germline CDR1 SNHLY, CDR2 FYNNEI. Trimming removed 3 bases from V and 2 bases from J, with 5 bases in between. The CDR3 has 12 residues.

In this sample, this clone turned up a few times. The chain uses TRBV9 and TRBJ1-2, with D maybe TRBD1 (6 bases). CDR3 length: 16 amino acids. Germline assignment: CDR1 SGDLS and CDR2 YYNGEE. V lost 7 bases and J lost 5, with 24 bases in between. The CDR3 here is CASGVTYAQGAYGYTF. The DNA of the CDR3 is TGTGCCAGCGGAGTGACATACGCACAGGGAGCTTATGGCTACACCTTC.

The CDR3 here is CASSVGNRAINEQFF. DNA for the CDR3: TGTGCCAGCAGCGTAGGAAATAGGGCAATCAATGAGCAGTTCTTC. The J gene is TRBJ2-1, the V gene TRBV9; no clear D. The germline V gene has CDR1 SGDLS and CDR2 YYNGEE. The CDR3 is 15 amino acids. V lost 0 bases to trimming and J lost 6 bases, with 13 bases between them.

This chain uses TRBV27 with TRBJ1-1, with 8 bases matching TRBD1. The CDR3 contains 16 residues. J was trimmed by 1 base and V by 6 bases; bases with no gene match: 10. The V gene's germline CDR1 is MNHEY and CDR2 SMNVEV (reference sequence). The CDR3 DNA sequence: TGTGCCAGCAGCCTTCGGACAGGGCGGGGGAACACTGAAGCTTTCTTT. Protein product: CASSLRTGRGNTEAFF.

CDR3 sequence: CASSQWDGNQPQHF. The CDR3 bases are TGCGCCAGCAGCCAGTGGGATGGCAATCAGCCCCAGCATTTT. V is TRBV4-1 and J is TRBJ1-5, with D hard to call. This CDR3 spans 14 amino acids. Trimming cost V 3 bases and J 2 bases, with 8 bases left between them. Looked up from germline, CDR1 is MGHRA and CDR2 is YSYEKL.

The chain employs TRBV7-6 and TRBJ1-2; D gene ambiguous. Trimming took off 5 bases at V and 2 bases at J, with 9 bases between the two ends. CDR1 is SGHVS and CDR2 is FNYEAQ in the germline V gene. The CDR3 is 13 residues long. The CDR3 DNA follows: TGTGCCAGCAGCCGACCGGGGAACTATGGCTACACCTTC. This encodes CASSRPGNYGYTF. Looking up the rest from reference TRBV7-6 and TRBJ1-2 gives the full variable domain: GAGVSQSPRYKVTKRGQDVALRCDPISGHVSLYWYRQALGQGPEFLTYFNYEAQQDKSGLPNDRFSAERPEGSISTLTIQRTEQRDSAMYRCASSRPGNYGYTFGSGTRLTVV.

The chain employs TRBV7-2 and TRBJ2-7; unclear D gene. Germline V gene data show CDR1 as SGHTA and CDR2 as FQGNSA. The CDR3 has 13 residues. V dropped 6 bases and J dropped 5 bases, with 14 bases sitting between them. In DNA form, the CDR3 reads TGTGCCAGCAGTCCCCCTAATAGGAACGAGCAGTACTTC. It yields the protein CASSPPNRNEQYF.

This clone turned up a few times. The rearrangement links TRBV29-1 to TRBJ2-7, with 10 bases aligning to TRBD2. The CDR3 totals 12 residues. Trimming at V came to 4 bases and at J to 3 bases, leaving 0 bases not matched to a gene. Germline lookup yields CDR1 SQVTM and CDR2 ANQGSEA. The CDR3 protein is CSVGLAGYEQYF. The CDR3 DNA follows: TGCAGCGTTGGACTAGCGGGCTACGAGCAGTACTTC.

This clone came up a few times. The chain joins TRBV27 to TRBJ1-5; TRBD1 might be the D (5 bases). The CDR3 contains 14 residues. Trimming removed 5 bases at V and 6 bases at J, with 14 bases between. CDR1 and CDR2 from the germline V gene are MNHEY and SMNVEV (reference sequence). The CDR3 nucleotides are TGTGCCAGCAGTAATGATCCAGGGTTTCAGCCCCAGCATTTT. Its protein product is CASSNDPGFQPQHF.

This sequence joins TRBV7-3 and TRBJ2-7, with 10 positions matching TRBD2. V shed 2 bases and J 5 bases; nucleotides not matched to a gene: 3. From germline, CDR1 is SGHTA and CDR2 FQGTGA. There are 14 residues in the CDR3. CDR3 residues: CASSLGLAGDEQYF. Here the CDR3 DNA reads TGTGCCAGCAGCTTAGGTCTAGCGGGAGACGAGCAGTACTTC.

The chain couples TRBV25-1 to TRBJ2-3; TRBD2 aligns across 9 bases. Germline trimming cut 6 bases from V and 5 bases from J; bases unmatched to any gene: 9. Germline V lookup: CDR1 MGHDK, CDR2 SYGVNS. The CDR3 extends over 15 amino acids. This CDR3 reads CASRASGKLGDTQYF. The CDR3 region has the DNA TGTGCCAGCAGGGCTAGCGGGAAGTTGGGAGATACGCAGTATTTT.

The CDR3 sequence is CASSLGYSGNTIYF. CDR3 nucleotide sequence: TGCGCCAGCAGCTTGGGGTACTCTGGAAACACCATATATTTT. The J gene is TRBJ1-3, the V gene TRBV5-1; no definite D call. Germline values: CDR1 SGHRS, CDR2 YFSETQ. V was clipped by 0 bases and J by 0 bases, with 4 bases between them. The CDR3 has 14 residues.

J is TRBJ2-7 and V is TRBV5-3; 14 bases match TRBD2. TRBV5-3 is identified as an open reading frame with a role that is uncertain. The junction had 5 bases not matched to a gene; V was cut back by 4 bases and J by 2 bases. The CDR3 contains 16 residues. The CDR3 protein is CARSLTSGRETYEQYF. The CDR3 DNA reads as TGTGCCAGAAGCCTGACTAGCGGGAGGGAAACCTACGAGCAGTACTTC.

The rearrangement links TRBV10-3 to TRBJ1-2; TRBD1 aligns across 12 bases. Germline assignment: CDR1 ENHRY and CDR2 SYGVKD. The CDR3 runs 15 residues. Germline trimming cut 6 bases from V and 3 bases from J; bases unmatched to any gene: 5. The CDR3 coding sequence is TGTGCCATCAGCGGGGACAGGGGGCTTCACTATGGCTACACCTTC. This sequence encodes CAISGDRGLHYGYTF.

This chain links TRBV29-1 with TRBJ2-7; 7 bases are a match to TRBD2. Looked up from germline, CDR1 is SQVTM and CDR2 is ANQGSEA. The CDR3 loop spans 14 amino acids. With V trimmed by 4 bases and J by 3 bases, 9 bases remained unmatched. The CDR3 protein is CSVGRESGDYEQYF. DNA of the CDR3: TGCAGCGTTGGGCGGGAGTCTGGGGACTACGAGCAGTACTTC.

The chain combines TRBV16 with TRBJ2-3, with TRBD2 matching over 13 bases. V trimming: 6 bases; J trimming: 5 bases; junction bases outside the gene matches: 8. The CDR3 covers 16 residues. The germline gives CDR1 KGHSY, CDR2 FQNENV. The CDR3 protein is CASSHGLAGVGDTQYF. As DNA, the CDR3 is TGTGCCAGCAGTCACGGACTAGCGGGAGTCGGAGATACGCAGTATTTT.

This clone was seen only once. The rearrangement uses TRBV10-3 and TRBJ2-7, with 7 bases lining up with TRBD2. V lost 3 bases to trimming and J lost 0 bases; unmatched junction nucleotides: 5. The CDR3 extends over 15 amino acids. Germline CDR1 reads ENHRY; CDR2 reads SYGVKD. CDR3 sequence reads: CAISDSGRRSYEQYF. In nucleotides, the CDR3 is TGTGCCATCAGTGATAGCGGGCGCCGCTCCTACGAGCAGTACTTC.